Described below is a single T cell receptor beta chain sequence and its context. It lacks a known antigen. The immunoSEQ assay used multiplex PCR to amplify TCR beta CDR3 regions from an average of approximately 1,200 ng of genomic DNA per sample. Primer bias was corrected in the assay by using a complete synthetic TCR repertoire to establish an amplification baseline. The amplicons were sequenced on the Illumina platform. Processing in the source paper ran as follows. Error correction of the sequences involved clustering with frequency ratios plus a modified nearest-neighbor algorithm, after which the sequences were analyzed in the immunoSEQ Analyzer using IMGT gene definitions. TCR richness and evenness were averaged over 20 rarefaction repeats at each rarefaction depth, excluding samples with fewer sequences than the depth. Relative abundances of V, D and J genes were compared between groups using Wilcoxon rank sum tests, with FDR correction applied. For the blinded duplicates, the intraclass correlation was roughly 96% for TCR richness and averaged about 81% across about 66 gene segments. Not all clones reach the TCRdb copy of this immuneACCESS table, which keeps in-frame sequences only. Checked studies attribute under half of the gap to unresolved V genes and leave the rest unexplained. Clonal size and the V and J genes are those of that table, whereas D and trimming came from the DNA. This sample's table lists about 19,000 clones. The ten largest clonotypes hold about a sixth of the sample.

The source of the sample is a study of T cells in women clearing cervical HPV infection (dated by TCRdb to 2016 to 2018). For context, the study as a whole: The cases were 25 to 30 women with histologically confirmed HPV16-related CIN3 or worse, and 2 of these cases were invasive cancers. The 20 to 25 controls were women who cleared a single incident HPV16 infection within 12 months without developing precancer or cancer. Blood from cases was collected at the visit at which the lesion was first identified, whereas blood from controls was collected once infection was no longer detected. For cases, a median interval of roughly 150 days, with an interquartile range of 90 to 200 days, was observed between lesion detection and blood sampling. Since only a few of the women had HLA typing available, the possibility that HLA type was acting as a confounder could not be ruled out. This exploratory proof-of-principle case-control study, nested within the Guanacaste HPV Natural History Study in Costa Rica, compared TCR repertoires among women with different cervical HPV16 outcomes. Cases and controls were matched on age within five years and on year of sample collection. A median age of around 35 years was observed in cases versus under 40 in controls, and no significant differences in baseline characteristics were found. The parent cohort enrolled about 10,000 women aged 18 or older in Guanacaste, Costa Rica, during about 1992 to 1994 and followed them for roughly seven years. Five blinded duplicates per group were added as quality controls, so that about 60 samples were obtained: some 50 participants and approximately 10 replicates. Here is what the overall study found, with its caveats: CIN3+ cases had significantly higher TCR repertoire richness than controls across sequencing depths, but evenness did not differ between the groups. Whether associations preceded infection or resulted from infection could not be shown with the cross-sectional design, and effector/memory subsets and HPV-specific T cells were not isolated. T-cell numbers per sample were unknown, so richness differences could reflect varying T-cell content rather than repertoire biology. Random forest classifiers that combined richness and V gene abundances separated cases from controls with an estimated AUC of approximately 0.79.

Every participant had a single incident cervical HPV16 infection, and prevalent HPV16 infections were excluded. Cervical HPV DNA was detected by MY09/MY11 PCR, and genotyping was performed by dot-blot hybridization. Under 17 mL of heparinized blood was centrifuged, after which the buffy coat was aliquoted, frozen at -30 degrees C, and then stored at -80 degrees C. Genomic DNA was extracted from buffy coat specimens using QIAGEN kits. The source of this sequence is a woman between 18 and 70 years old with a cervical HPV16 infection that either progressed to CIN3+ or cleared (not recorded which). The specimen sequenced was blood buffy coat.

The CDR3 DNA, read in part, is TGTGCCAGTAGTATAGGGGGGACAGGCGAC. The translation is CASSIGGTGD. The full CDR3 protein reads CASSIGGTGDYTF. The chain is made from TRBV19 and TRBJ1-2, with TRBD1 identical over 8 junction bases. The read finishes 3 residues shy of the CDR3 end, and the germline J gene is used to complete it. In the germline V gene (reference sequence), CDR1 corresponds to LNHDA and CDR2 to SQIVND. The CDR3 has 13 amino acids, counting the end cysteine and phenylalanine. The DNA covers only part of the CDR3, 30 bases in frame from base 1.